What follows are 32 T cell receptor beta chains derived from one specimen sequenced in a study of T cell responses to AZD1222 COVID-19 vaccine. This table comes from immunoSEQ multiplex PCR, and its TCRdb copy is limited to in-frame clones, with some not included. The table includes roughly 160,000 clones, more than 90% detected once. This specimen consisted of peripheral blood, obtained on day 0 of AZD1222 vaccination. Every receptor here comes from an adult in good health.

As regards this clone: Germline and junction disagree at one end, which may indicate a read error. The chain combines TRBV6-5 with TRBJ1-5; TRBD1 matches 7 bases. This CDR3 is 15 amino acids long. Germline V gives CDR1 MNHEY, CDR2 SVGAGI. CDR3 coding DNA: TGTGCCAGCAGACGCTACAGGGGTAGCGATCAGCCCCAGCATTTT. As protein: CASRRYRGSDQPQHF.

This chain joins TRBV5-5 and TRBJ1-3; D not resolved. In germline, CDR1 is SGHKS, CDR2 YYEKEE (reference sequence). The germline V and J ends were trimmed by 3 bases and 10 bases, with 14 bases remaining between them. CDR3 length: 13 amino acids. CDR3 in amino acids: CASSSRTGPTIYF. DNA for the CDR3: TGTGCCAGCAGCTCACGAACCGGGCCAACCATATATTTT.

The gene calls are TRBV30 and TRBJ1-1; perhaps TRBD1 as D (5 bases). This CDR3 has 13 amino acids. CDR1 is GTSNPN, CDR2 SVGIG, per germline (reference sequence). The V and J ends lost 2 bases and 5 bases respectively, with 12 bases between them. CDR3 bases: TGTGCCTGGAGTATCCAGGGTGGTACTGAAGCTTTCTTT. This sequence encodes CAWSIQGGTEAFF.

In this sample, this clone turned up once. The V call is TRBV7-2, the J call TRBJ2-4; perhaps TRBD2 as D (5 bases). This CDR3 has 15 residues. V was pared by 2 bases and J by 3 bases, with 11 bases between. Germline CDR1 SGHTA, CDR2 FQGNSA. The CDR3: CASSLYTSGKNIQYF. The CDR3 DNA reads TGTGCCAGCAGCTTATACACAAGCGGCAAAAACATTCAGTACTTC.

The V gene is TRBV5-1, the J gene TRBJ1-2; TRBD1 agrees at 9 bases. Per germline, CDR1 SGHRS and CDR2 YFSETQ. This CDR3 region has 13 residues. Trimming took 4 bases from V and 6 from J; bases not matched to a gene: 4. CDR3 loop: CASSRDRVNGYTF. The CDR3, as DNA: TGCGCCAGCAGCCGGGACAGGGTAAATGGCTACACCTTC.

The chain couples TRBV9 to TRBJ1-2; D unclear. The V gene's germline CDR1 is SGDLS and CDR2 YYNGEE. This CDR3 contains 15 residues. The germline V and J ends were trimmed by 0 bases and 2 bases, with 11 bases remaining between them. The DNA of the CDR3 is TGTGCCAGCAGCGTAGCGGGCAGCGTGAACTATGGCTACACCTTC. Its translation is CASSVAGSVNYGYTF.

The chain has TRBV7-2 and TRBJ1-4; D is ambiguous. The CDR3 contains 15 residues. Trimming pared 1 base from V and 7 bases from J, leaving 13 bases between. CDR1 and CDR2 (germline): SGHTA, FQGNSA. The CDR3 DNA reads as TGTGCCAGCAGCTTAGATCGAACGAGTAGTGAAAAACTGTTTTTT. The encoded protein is CASSLDRTSSEKLFF.

The chain joins TRBV6-5 to TRBJ1-6; D not resolved. The CDR3 runs to 13 residues. Trimming cost V 5 bases and J 6 bases, with 8 bases left between them. Germline CDR1 and CDR2: MNHEY and SVGAGI. The CDR3 DNA sequence: TGTGCCAGCAGTACCGAAATTAATTCACCCCTCCACTTT. Amino acids: CASSTEINSPLHF.

The chain couples TRBV11-2 to TRBJ1-1; a possible D gene is TRBD1 (6 bases). The germline V gene encodes CDR1 SGHAT and CDR2 FQNNGV. This CDR3 comprises 13 residues. V was pared by 5 bases and J by 1 base, with 8 bases between. CDR3 coding DNA: TGTGCCAGCAGCCAGGGACAGAACACTGAAGCTTTCTTT. Protein product: CASSQGQNTEAFF.

The J gene is TRBJ2-7, the V gene TRBV7-9; tentatively, D is TRBD1 (6 bases). Per germline, CDR1 SEHNR and CDR2 FQNEAQ (reference sequence). Trimming took off 5 bases at V and 0 bases at J, with 14 bases between the two ends. This CDR3 is 15 amino acids long. The CDR3 nucleotides read TGTGCCAGCAGCCCCCAGGGGCGTCTCTCCTACGAGCAGTACTTC. Amino acid sequence: CASSPQGRLSYEQYF.

The chain carries TRBV27 and TRBJ1-5; no firm D call. CDR1 and CDR2 from the germline V gene are MNHEY and SMNVEV (reference sequence). The CDR3 spans 15 residues. V lost 1 base to trimming and J lost 0 bases, with 7 bases between them. As DNA, the CDR3 is TGTGCCAGCAGTTTATACGGATATAGCAATCAGCCCCAGCATTTT. Protein: CASSLYGYSNQPQHF.

V usage is TRBV6-5 and J usage is TRBJ1-2; TRBD1 might be the D (6 bases). CDR1 MNHEY and CDR2 SVGAGI come from the germline V gene. The V end lost 2 bases, the J end lost 7 bases, and 14 bases lay between the germline ends. The CDR3 runs 14 residues. Here the CDR3 DNA reads TGTGCCAGCAGTTACGGTAGGACAGTAACTGGCTACACCTTC. It is translated as CASSYGRTVTGYTF.

The gene calls are TRBV29-1 and TRBJ2-1; D uncertain. The CDR3 loop spans 11 amino acids. Germline-derived CDR1 and CDR2 are SQVTM and ANQGSEA. With 4 bases removed from V and 4 bases from J, the gap between germline ends came to 5 bases. The CDR3 DNA follows: TGCAGCGTTGGGAGTTACAATGAGCAGTTCTTC. Its protein product is CSVGSYNEQFF.

The chain links TRBV18 to TRBJ1-1, with 7 bases that match TRBD1. V lost 0 bases, J lost 1 base, and 11 bases stayed unmatched. Germline CDR1 KGHSH, CDR2 LQKENI. CDR3 length: 18 residues. The CDR3 region has the DNA TGTGCCAGCTCACCACCTTCAGAGGGCGACAGGGAGAACACTGAAGCTTTCTTT. Its translation is CASSPPSEGDRENTEAFF. The entire variable domain, with the rest obtained from reference TRBV18 and TRBJ1-1, is as follows: NAGVMQNPRHLVRRRGQEARLRCSPMKGHSHVYWYRQLPEEGLKFMVYLQKENIIDESGMPKERFSAEFPKEGPSILRIQQVVRGDSAAYFCASSPPSEGDRENTEAFFGQGTRLTVV.

About this clone: Other DNA sequences in the sample encode the same CDR3. The CDR3 nucleotides read TGTGCCTGGAGTGTACAGGGCAACACTGAAGCTTTCTTT. Encoded protein: CAWSVQGNTEAFF. The chain employs TRBV30 and TRBJ1-1; weak D call: TRBD1 (6 bases). Germline V lookup: CDR1 GTSNPN, CDR2 SVGIG (reference sequence). This CDR3 contains 13 residues. V was shortened by 0 bases and J by 2 bases, with 7 bases between the two germline ends.

The V and J genes are TRBV30 and TRBJ1-1, with 10 bases lining up with TRBD1. Germline lookup yields CDR1 GTSNPN and CDR2 SVGIG (reference sequence). The J segment lost 6 bases and the V segment lost 3 bases, leaving 4 bases of the junction unmatched. The CDR3 has 13 residues. The CDR3 loop is CAWSGQGGAEAFF. The CDR3 DNA sequence: TGTGCCTGGAGCGGACAGGGGGGTGCTGAAGCTTTCTTT.

The chain combines TRBV19 with TRBJ1-1, with 7 bases matching TRBD1. The length of the CDR3 is 13 residues. Germline V gives CDR1 LNHDA, CDR2 SQIVND (reference sequence). V lost 6 bases and J lost 1; bases outside the gene matches: 2. Here the CDR3 DNA reads TGTGCCAGTAGCCGGACAGGGAACACTGAAGCTTTCTTT. Protein sequence: CASSRTGNTEAFF.

V and J are TRBV7-2 and TRBJ2-7, with a weak D call TRBD2 (5 bases). V lost 5 bases and J lost 0, with 11 bases in between. Germline V gene data show CDR1 as SGHTA and CDR2 as FQGNSA. This CDR3 contains 14 residues. The CDR3 sequence is CASSPSRGSYEQYF. The CDR3 nucleotides read TGTGCCAGCAGCCCCTCTCGGGGCTCCTACGAGCAGTACTTC.

Concerning this clone itself: The germline gene is not matched at one end of the junction; a read error may be the cause. This chain joins TRBV7-7 and TRBJ2-2, with unresolved D. Germline V gene lookup returns CDR1 SSHAT and CDR2 FNYEAQ (reference sequence). The CDR3 covers 14 residues. CDR3 in amino acids: CASRVPDLTGELFF. The DNA of the CDR3 is TGTGCTAGCAGAGTCCCGGATCTCACCGGGGAGCTGTTTTTT.

The V and J genes are TRBV18 and TRBJ2-1; 10 bases are a match to TRBD1. The germline CDR1 and CDR2 sequences are KGHSH and LQKENI. This CDR3 is built from 13 residues. V lost 4 bases and J lost 6; bases outside the gene matches: 0. The CDR3 region is CASSRTGGNEQFF. The CDR3 DNA reads TGTGCCAGCTCACGGACAGGGGGCAATGAGCAGTTCTTC.

The J gene is TRBJ2-7, the V gene TRBV2; D is possibly TRBD1 (6 bases). CDR1 and CDR2 from the germline V gene are SNHLY and FYNNEI. The CDR3 covers 12 residues. The germline V and J ends were trimmed by 6 bases and 0 bases, with 6 bases remaining between them. The CDR3 sequence: CASRQGSYEQYF. The DNA for the CDR3 is TGTGCCAGCAGACAGGGCTCCTACGAGCAGTACTTC. Based on the CDR3 plus reference TRBV2 and TRBJ2-7, the full variable domain is EPEVTQTPSHQVTQMGQEVILRCVPISNHLYFYWYRQILGQKVEFLVSFYNNEISEKSEIFDDQFSVERPDGSNFTLKIRSTKLEDSAMYFCASRQGSYEQYFGPGTRLTVT.

This clone showed up just once. The chain joins TRBV4-1 to TRBJ1-2, with a tentative D call TRBD1 (5 bases). This CDR3 comprises 15 residues. Germline CDR1 and CDR2: MGHRA and YSYEKL. The V end lost 3 bases, the J end lost 1 base, and 12 bases lay between the germline ends. The CDR3 is CASSHNPGLNYGYTF. For the CDR3, the DNA is TGCGCCAGCAGCCATAATCCGGGACTTAACTATGGCTACACCTTC.

V is TRBV4-2 and J is TRBJ1-2; tentative D call: TRBD1 (6 bases). From germline, CDR1 is LGHNA and CDR2 YNFKEQ. Trimming took off 1 base at V and 7 bases at J, with 7 bases between the two ends. The CDR3 is made up of 12 amino acids. The CDR3, as DNA: TGTGCCAGCAGCCAAGTGGACAGTGGCTACACCTTC. Protein sequence: CASSQVDSGYTF.

This clone showed up just once. The chain carries TRBV7-9 and TRBJ2-7; perhaps TRBD1 as D (6 bases). The CDR3 contains 15 residues. CDR1 is SEHNR, CDR2 FQNEAQ, per germline (reference sequence). Trimming cost V 5 bases and J 5 bases, with 19 bases left between them. The CDR3 region is CASSLLQGKEHEQYF. For the CDR3, the DNA is TGTGCCAGCAGCCTCCTCCAGGGGAAGGAACACGAGCAGTACTTC.

The sample holds one count of this clone. The rearrangement uses TRBV7-9 and TRBJ2-2; D ambiguous. The CDR3 contains 13 residues. Germline V lookup: CDR1 SEHNR, CDR2 FQNEAQ (reference sequence). Deletions cut 5 bases from V and 2 bases from J, with 6 bases between. DNA for the CDR3: TGTGCCAGCAGCAAGGACAACACCGGGGAGCTGTTTTTT. Amino acid sequence: CASSKDNTGELFF.

This chain links TRBV19 with TRBJ1-1; D gene unclear. Trimming stripped 0 bases from V and 2 bases from J, with 10 bases between. This CDR3 spans 15 amino acids. Germline V gene lookup returns CDR1 LNHDA and CDR2 SQIVND (reference sequence). The CDR3 reads CASSIDLVINTEAFF. The CDR3 nucleotides read TGTGCCAGTAGTATAGATCTTGTCATTAACACTGAAGCTTTCTTT.

This clone was seen a single time. The chain is built from TRBV7-3 and TRBJ1-2; D is perhaps TRBD1 (6 bases). Per germline, CDR1 SGHTA and CDR2 FQGTGA. V was trimmed by 8 bases and J by 3 bases, leaving 13 bases between them. This CDR3 region has 13 residues. The CDR3 nucleotides are TGTGCCAGCTCCCCGGGGGGGCACTATGGCTACACCTTC. Amino acid sequence: CASSPGGHYGYTF.

The V and J genes are TRBV25-1 and TRBJ1-1; D is possibly TRBD1 (5 bases). The CDR3 sequence is 12 residues long. The germline V gene encodes CDR1 MGHDK and CDR2 SYGVNS. V lost 8 bases and J lost 6, with 13 bases in between. CDR3 in DNA: TGTGCCAGCCTTGCAGGGTACCCTGAAGCTTTCTTT. This translates into CASLAGYPEAFF.

This chain links TRBV27 with TRBJ2-7, with D possibly matching TRBD2 (6 bases). The CDR3 loop spans 15 amino acids. CDR1 is MNHEY, CDR2 SMNVEV, per germline (reference sequence). V lost 0 bases, J lost 3 bases, and 12 bases lay in between. CDR3 residues: CASSLSQRRDYEQYF. The CDR3 region has the DNA TGTGCCAGCAGTTTATCCCAACGGAGGGACTACGAGCAGTACTTC.

This chain links TRBV10-2 with TRBJ1-1; 10 positions agree with TRBD1. CDR1 is WSHSY, CDR2 SAAADI, per germline. The CDR3 is 14 amino acids. The J segment lost 11 bases and the V segment lost 6 bases, leaving 12 bases of the junction unmatched. The chain's CDR3 is CASRAGTGAPGAFF. In DNA, the CDR3 is TGCGCCAGCAGAGCCGGGACAGGGGCGCCTGGGGCTTTCTTT.

The rearrangement uses TRBV7-2 and TRBJ2-3, with 8 bases fitting TRBD2. Germline assignment: CDR1 SGHTA and CDR2 FQGNSA. Trimming cost V 7 bases and J 0 bases; bases outside gene matches: 18. The CDR3 extends over 19 amino acids. CDR3 DNA: TGTGCCAGCAACAAACCCGGGCGGAGCGGGGGTTTGAGCACAGATACGCAGTATTTT. Translation: CASNKPGRSGGLSTDTQYF.

The chain employs TRBV11-3 and TRBJ2-7; no firm D call. The V end lost 11 bases, the J end lost 5 bases, and 10 bases lay between the germline ends. The germline V gene encodes CDR1 SGHNT and CDR2 YENEEA. This CDR3 has 10 residues. The CDR3 nucleotides are TGTGCCGCCGAAGGAGACGAGCAGTACTTC. Translating gives CAAEGDEQYF.